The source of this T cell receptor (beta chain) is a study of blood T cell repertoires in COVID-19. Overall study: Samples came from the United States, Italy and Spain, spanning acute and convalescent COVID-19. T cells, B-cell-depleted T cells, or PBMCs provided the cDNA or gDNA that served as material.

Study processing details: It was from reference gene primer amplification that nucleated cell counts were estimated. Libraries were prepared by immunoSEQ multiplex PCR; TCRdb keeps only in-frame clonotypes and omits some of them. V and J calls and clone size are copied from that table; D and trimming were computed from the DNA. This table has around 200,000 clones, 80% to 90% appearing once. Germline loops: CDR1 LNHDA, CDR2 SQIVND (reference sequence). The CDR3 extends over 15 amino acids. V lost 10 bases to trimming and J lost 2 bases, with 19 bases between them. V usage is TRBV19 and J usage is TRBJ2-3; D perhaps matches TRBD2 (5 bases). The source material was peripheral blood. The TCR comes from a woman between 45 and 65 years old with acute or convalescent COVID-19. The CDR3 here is CATHGRETNTDTQYF. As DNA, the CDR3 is TGTGCCACACATGGCCGGGAAACAAACACAGATACGCAGTATTTT. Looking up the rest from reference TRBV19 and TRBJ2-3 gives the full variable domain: DGGITQSPKYLFRKEGQNVTLSCEQNLNHDAMYWYRQDPGQGLRLIYYSQIVNDFQKGDIAEGYSVSREKKESFPLTVTSAQKNPTAFYLCATHGRETNTDTQYFGPGTRLTVL.